This section outlines one T cell receptor (beta chain) sequence together with its context. This CDR3 has 15 residues. Germline V gene lookup returns CDR1 SGHTA and CDR2 FQGNSA. V was clipped by 0 bases and J by 5 bases, with 14 bases between them. The data belong to a study of Ad26.COV2.S vaccination and SARS-CoV-2 variants. About the study: The donor participated in the COV1001 trial, in its Ad26.COV2.S arm. Administration of Ad26.COV2.S was intramuscular, either once or twice 56 days apart.

TCRdb's copy holds only in-frame clones and misses some; the assay was immunoSEQ multiplex PCR. The sample shows approximately 480,000 clones, 70% to 90% of them seen only once. Noted treatment: about 20 received Ad26.COV2.S at low or high dose, single or two shots; several received placebo; per-sample allocation not given. Samples analyzed were those drawn on day 63 after the first vaccine or placebo injection. This TCR derives from a person aged 18-65 years who received the Ad26.COV2.S COVID-19 vaccine or a placebo. The specimen comprised peripheral blood, sampled in a trial of Ad26.COV2.S vaccine versus placebo. The rearrangement uses TRBV7-2 and TRBJ2-7; D could derive from TRBD1 or TRBD2 (5 bases each). The CDR3 DNA reads as TGTGCCAGCAGCTTAGCGGAGGCAGGGTACGACGAGCAGTACTTC. It yields the protein CASSLAEAGYDEQYF. Complete variable domain (other parts from reference TRBV7-2 and TRBJ2-7): GAGVSQSPSNKVTEKGKDVELRCDPISGHTALYWYRQSLGQGLEFLIYFQGNSAPDKSGLPSDRFSAERTGGSVSTLTIQRTQQEDSAVYLCASSLAEAGYDEQYFGPGTRLTVT.